This TCR beta chain was recorded in a study of immune evolution from preneoplasia to lung adenocarcinoma. Study findings and constraints: KRAS-mutant nodules had the highest T cell clonality.

Clones were read by immunoSEQ multiplex PCR, and TCRdb kept only the in-frame ones, dropping some. The sample holds under 6,000 clones, over 70% seen once. After pathologic assessment, macro-dissection selected premalignant or tumor cells for extraction. A note on this clone: Its antigen remains unidentified.

Trimming removed 3 bases from V and 2 bases from J, with 9 bases in between. Germline assignment: CDR1 LNHDA and CDR2 SQIVND (reference sequence). The CDR3 covers 14 residues. Sequencing used FFPE minimally invasive lung adenocarcinoma tissue. The TCR originated in a person aged 55-80 years with lung adenocarcinoma. This chain links TRBV19 with TRBJ2-3, with D unresolved. The CDR3 bases are TGTGCCAGTAGTATTTCCGGATACACAGATACGCAGTATTTT. This codes for CASSISGYTDTQYF.